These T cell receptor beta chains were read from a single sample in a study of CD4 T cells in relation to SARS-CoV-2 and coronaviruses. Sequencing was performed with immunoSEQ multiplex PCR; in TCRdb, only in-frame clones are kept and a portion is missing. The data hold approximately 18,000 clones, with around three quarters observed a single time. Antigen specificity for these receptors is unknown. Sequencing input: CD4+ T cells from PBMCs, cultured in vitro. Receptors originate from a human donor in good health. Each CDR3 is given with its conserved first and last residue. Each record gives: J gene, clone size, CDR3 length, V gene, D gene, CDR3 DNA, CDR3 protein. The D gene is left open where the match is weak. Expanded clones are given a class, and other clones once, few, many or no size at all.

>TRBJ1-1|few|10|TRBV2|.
TGTGCCAGCAGTGAATGGAAAGCTTTCTTT
CASSEWKAFF
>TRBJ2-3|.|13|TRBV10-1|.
TGCGCCAGTTCATTGGGGAGCACAGATACGCAGTATTTT
CASSLGSTDTQYF
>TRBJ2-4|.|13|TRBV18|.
TGTGCCAGCTCACCTGGGTCCAAAAACATTCAGTACTTC
CASSPGSKNIQYF
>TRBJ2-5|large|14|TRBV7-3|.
TGTGCCAGCAGCCTCTCAGGCCCCAAGGAGACCCAGTACTTC
CASSLSGPKETQYF
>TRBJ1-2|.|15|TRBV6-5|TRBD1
TGTGCCAGCAGTTACTCCCAGGGGGCGCGGTATGGCTACACCTTC
CASSYSQGARYGYTF
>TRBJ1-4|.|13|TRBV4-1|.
TGCGCCAGCAGCCTTACAAGGGCCGAAAAACTGTTTTTT
CASSLTRAEKLFF
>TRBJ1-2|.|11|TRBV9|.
TGTGCCAGCAGCTCACCGGGAACCAAAACCTTC
CASSSPGTKTF
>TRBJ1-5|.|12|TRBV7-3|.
TGTGCCAGCACCCACCGCGAGGCCGTATTCCATTTT
CASTHREAVFHF
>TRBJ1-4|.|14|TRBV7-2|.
TGTGCCAGCAGCATCGGGGGGGGTAATGAAAAACTGTTTTTT
CASSIGGGNEKLFF
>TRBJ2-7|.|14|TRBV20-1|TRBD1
TGCAGTGCTAGTATTCCGGGACAGGGGTACGAGCAGTACTTC
CSASIPGQGYEQYF
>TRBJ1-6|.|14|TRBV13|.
TGTGCCAGCAGCTTGCAACGAGGGGATTCACCCCTCCACTTT
CASSLQRGDSPLHF
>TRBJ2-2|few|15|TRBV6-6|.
TGTGCCAGCAGTTACTCACGACAGAACACCGGGGAGCTGTTTTTT
CASSYSRQNTGELFF
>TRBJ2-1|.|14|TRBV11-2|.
TGTGCCAGCAGCTTAGGTACGGCGTACAATGAGCAGTTCTTC
CASSLGTAYNEQFF
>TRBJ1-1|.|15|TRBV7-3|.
TGTGCCAGCAGCCCCGGCAGGGGAACGAACACTGAAGCTTTCTTT
CASSPGRGTNTEAFF
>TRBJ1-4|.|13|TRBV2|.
TGTGCCAGCAATGCGAGAATCGAGGAAAAACTGTTTTTT
CASNARIEEKLFF
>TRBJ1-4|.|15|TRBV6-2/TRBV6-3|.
TGTGCCAGCAGTTACTCGACGGTGGCTAATGAAAAACTGTTTTTT
CASSYSTVANEKLFF
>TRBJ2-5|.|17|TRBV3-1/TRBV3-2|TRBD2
TGTGCCAGCAGCCAAGGCGTTAGCGGGGGGGTACAAGAGACCCAGTACTTC
CASSQGVSGGVQETQYF
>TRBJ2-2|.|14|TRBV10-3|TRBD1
TGTGCCATCAGTGAGTCGGGACAGCCCGGGGAGCTGTTTTTT
CAISESGQPGELFF
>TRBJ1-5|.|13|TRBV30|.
TGTGCCTGGAGTATGTCTAGCAATCAGCCCCAGCATTTT
CAWSMSSNQPQHF
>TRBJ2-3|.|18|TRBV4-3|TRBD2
TGCGCCAGCAGCCAAGCCCTCCATGGTAGCGGGGGAGGCGATACGCAGTATTTT
CASSQALHGSGGGDTQYF
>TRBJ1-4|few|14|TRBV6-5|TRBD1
TGTGCCAGCAGACCCGGACAGGGGAGGGAAAAACTGTTTTTT
CASRPGQGREKLFF
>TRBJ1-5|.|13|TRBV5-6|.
TGTGCCAGCTCCAAGACAGTCGATCAGCCCCAGCATTTT
CASSKTVDQPQHF
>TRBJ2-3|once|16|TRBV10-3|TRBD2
TGTGCCATCAGTTTGCTAGCGGGGGGCCATAGAGATACGCAGTATTTT
CAISLLAGGHRDTQYF
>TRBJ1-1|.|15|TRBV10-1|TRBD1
TGCGCCAGCAGGGGGACAGGCCAACCCAACACTGAAGCTTTCTTT
CASRGTGQPNTEAFF
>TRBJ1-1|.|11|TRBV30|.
TGTGCCTGGAGGTCCAACACTGAAGCTTTCTTT
CAWRSNTEAFF
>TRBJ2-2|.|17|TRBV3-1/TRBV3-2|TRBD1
TGTGCCAGCAGCCAAGACCTAGGGGACAGGGGCACCGGGGAGCTGTTTTTT
CASSQDLGDRGTGELFF
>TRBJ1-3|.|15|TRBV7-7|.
TGTGCTAGCAGCTCCGGTTTGGCCGAAGGAAACACCATATATTTT
CASSSGLAEGNTIYF
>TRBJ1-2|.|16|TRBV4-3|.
TGCGCCAGCAGCCAAGATGGACGTAAAGGGGGCTATGGCTACACCTTC
CASSQDGRKGGYGYTF
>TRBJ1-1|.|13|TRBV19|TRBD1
TGTGCCAGTAACCGACAGGGGAACACTGAAGCTTTCTTT
CASNRQGNTEAFF
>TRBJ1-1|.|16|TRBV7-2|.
TGTGCCAGCGGAGGGTTGGGGATAGGTCCTAACACTGAAGCTTTCTTT
CASGGLGIGPNTEAFF
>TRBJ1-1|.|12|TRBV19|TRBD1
TGTGCCAGTAGTATCCGGGACAGGGAAGCTTTCTTT
CASSIRDREAFF
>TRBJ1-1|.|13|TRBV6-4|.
TGTGCCAGCAGTGACCAGCCAGGCACTGAAGCTTTCTTT
CASSDQPGTEAFF
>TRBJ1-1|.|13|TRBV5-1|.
TGCGCCAGCAGCTCAACTGCGGATACTGAAGCTTTCTTT
CASSSTADTEAFF
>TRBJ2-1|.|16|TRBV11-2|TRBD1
TGTGCCAGCAGCCCGCCCGGGACAGGGGGTGGACTTGAGCAGTTCTTC
CASSPPGTGGGLEQFF
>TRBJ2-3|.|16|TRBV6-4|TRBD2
TGTGCCAGCACCCGCGGGGAGCGGGATAGCACAGATACGCAGTATTTT
CASTRGERDSTDTQYF
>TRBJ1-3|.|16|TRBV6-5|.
TGTGCCAGCAGTTACTCGACAGGAGCCTCTGGAAACACCATATATTTT
CASSYSTGASGNTIYF
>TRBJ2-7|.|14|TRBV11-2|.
TGTGCCAGCAGCTCACTAAAAGCGACCTACGAGCAGTACTTC
CASSSLKATYEQYF
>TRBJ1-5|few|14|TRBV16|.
TGTGCCAGCAGCCAATCAGGGGTAGATCAGCCCCAGCATTTT
CASSQSGVDQPQHF
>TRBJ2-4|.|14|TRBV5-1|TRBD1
TGCGCCAGCAGCTTGGACAGGGGCGGTAACATTCAGTACTTC
CASSLDRGGNIQYF
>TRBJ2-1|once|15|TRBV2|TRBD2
TGTGCCAGCAGAGGACTAGCGGGACCCTACAATGAGCAGTTCTTC
CASRGLAGPYNEQFF
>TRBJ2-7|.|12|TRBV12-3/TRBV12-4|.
TGTGCCAGCAGGGGGTTTGGGAGTGAGCAGTACTTC
CASRGFGSEQYF
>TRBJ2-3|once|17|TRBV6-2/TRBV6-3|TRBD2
TGTGCCAGCAGTTATGAGCGGGGGGGTTTAAGCACAGATACGCAGTATTTT
CASSYERGGLSTDTQYF